The T cell receptor beta chain described here comes from a study of T-cell reconstitution after alpha-beta-depleted transplantation in children. The library targeted TCRbeta and was prepared with unique molecular identifiers. MiXCR was run by TCRdb on the PCR reads, yielding one entry per CDR3 protein. Counted here are hundreds of thousands of distinct CDR3 sequences, less than 15% occurring once; the ten biggest clones make up 0.79%. This clonotype was picked up a small number of times. CDR1 is DFQATT, CDR2 SNEGSKA, per germline (reference sequence). The CDR3 has 13 amino acids. V dropped 5 bases and J dropped 6 bases, with 15 bases sitting between them.

The starting material was PBMCs, obtained before TCRalphabeta/CD19-depleted stem cell transplant. The gene calls are TRBV20-1 and TRBJ2-3, with D possibly TRBD1 on 6 matching bases. The sequence was collected from a girl aged 2-10 years with congenital amegakaryocytic thrombocytopenia, due to receive a stem cell transplant. The chain's CDR3 is CSAQGRGWDTQYF. The CDR3 nucleotides are TGCAGTGCTCAGGGCAGGGGATGGGATACGCAGTATTTT.